A single sample gave rise to the 20 T cell receptor beta chains below, sequenced in a study of blood T cell repertoires in COVID-19. The data were produced by immunoSEQ multiplex PCR, yet TCRdb's version contains in-frame clones alone and is incomplete. The data contain about 220,000 clones, roughly 84% of them seen just once; the ten biggest clones take up roughly 2.4%. Input material: peripheral blood. These receptors were collected from a woman in her fifties or sixties with acute or convalescent COVID-19.

The rearrangement links TRBV5-5 to TRBJ2-5; 7 bases match TRBD2. J gave up 4 bases and V 6 bases, and 9 bases lay outside the gene matches. Germline values: CDR1 SGHKS, CDR2 YYEKEE (reference sequence). The CDR3 totals 14 residues. In DNA, the CDR3 is TGTGCCAGCACATATTGGGAGGGGAGAGAGACCCAGTACTTC. Its protein product is CASTYWEGRETQYF.

The chain joins TRBV10-1 to TRBJ2-2; the match to TRBD2 covers 9 bases. Germline CDR1 reads WNHNN; CDR2 reads SYGVQD (reference sequence). V lost 10 bases and J lost 4; bases outside the gene matches: 7. This CDR3 has 14 residues. This chain's CDR3 is CAISGGLPTGELFF. The CDR3 DNA is TGCGCCATAAGCGGGGGGCTCCCCACCGGGGAGCTGTTTTTT.

The V gene is TRBV6-1, the J gene TRBJ1-2; unclear D gene. The CDR3 spans 12 residues. The germline V and J ends were trimmed by 2 bases and 8 bases, with 9 bases remaining between them. Looked up from germline, CDR1 is MNHNS and CDR2 is SASEGT. CDR3 sequence (DNA): TGTGCCAGCAGTGAAATCCAACGGGGCTACACCTTC. Amino acid sequence: CASSEIQRGYTF.

Only a few counts were recorded for this clone. The chain couples TRBV4-1 to TRBJ2-7; possible D gene TRBD1, 5 bases. Trimming removed 1 base from V and 7 bases from J, with 17 bases in between. Germline CDR1 MGHRA, CDR2 YSYEKL. The CDR3 consists of 15 residues. CDR3: CASSQVGSPREEQYF. The DNA for the CDR3 is TGCGCCAGCAGCCAAGTAGGCAGTCCCAGGGAAGAGCAGTACTTC.

V gene TRBV19 combines with J gene TRBJ1-1, with 8 bases that match TRBD1. The CDR3 runs 13 residues. J was trimmed by 5 bases and V by 6 bases; bases with no gene match: 5. The germline V gene has CDR1 LNHDA and CDR2 SQIVND (reference sequence). CDR3 in DNA: TGTGCCAGTAGACCCACAGGGGGTACTGAAGCTTTCTTT. Residues: CASRPTGGTEAFF.

CDR3 amino acids: CASSLDAGGPADTQYF. In DNA, the CDR3 is TGTGCCAGCAGCTTGGACGCGGGGGGCCCGGCAGATACGCAGTATTTT. V and J are TRBV11-2 and TRBJ2-3, with 8 nucleotides matching TRBD2. J was trimmed by 4 bases and V by 3 bases; bases with no gene match: 9. Germline-derived CDR1 and CDR2 are SGHAT and FQNNGV. The CDR3 totals 16 residues.

This chain joins TRBV15 and TRBJ2-3, with 7 bases lining up with TRBD2. The germline CDR1 and CDR2 sequences are LNHNV and YYDKDF (reference sequence). This CDR3 has 17 residues. V shed 5 bases, J shed 0 bases, and the junction held 11 bases outside the gene matches. CDR3 loop: CATSGALAMLSTDTQYF. The CDR3, as DNA: TGTGCCACCAGCGGGGCACTAGCGATGCTTAGCACAGATACGCAGTATTTT.

This clone was observed once. The chain has TRBV28 and TRBJ1-3; 7 bases fit TRBD1. The CDR3 length is 13 residues. The germline CDR1 and CDR2 sequences are MDHEN and SYDVKM. The ends lost 5 bases at V and 7 bases at J; junction bases unmatched: 5. The CDR3 loop reads CASSEGQWNTIYF. In DNA, the CDR3 is TGTGCCAGCAGTGAGGGACAGTGGAACACCATATATTTT.

This clone was found a few times. The chain couples TRBV6-2 or TRBV6-3 to TRBJ1-1; no firm D call. This CDR3 contains 13 residues. Germline-derived CDR1 and CDR2 are MNHEY and SVGEGT. Trimming pared 6 bases from V and 1 base from J, leaving 9 bases between. The CDR3 loop is CASSLTGNTEAFF. Written as DNA, the CDR3 is TGTGCCAGCAGCCTGACGGGGAACACTGAAGCTTTCTTT.

This clone has just one count. The V call is TRBV12-3 or TRBV12-4, the J call TRBJ2-5, with 7 bases identical to TRBD1. The CDR3 spans 13 residues. J lost 2 bases, V lost 8 bases, and 5 bases had no gene match. CDR3 protein: CASHRGPQETQYF. In nucleotides, the CDR3 is TGTGCCAGCCACAGGGGTCCGCAAGAGACCCAGTACTTC.

CDR3 sequence (DNA): TGTGCCAGCAGTCGGTCCAGGGGAACCCCCTACGAGCAGTACTTC. Protein: CASSRSRGTPYEQYF. The chain is built from TRBV6-5 and TRBJ2-7; weak D call: TRBD1 (6 bases). CDR1 and CDR2 (germline): MNHEY, SVGAGI. The ends were cut back, 5 bases at V and 2 bases at J, with 16 bases in the middle. The CDR3 consists of 15 residues.

This chain connects TRBV11-1 to TRBJ1-1; 7 positions agree with TRBD1. CDR1 and CDR2 (germline): SGHAT, FQDESV (reference sequence). The V segment lost 5 bases and the J segment 5 bases; nucleotides outside the gene matches: 11. CDR3 size: 15 residues. CDR3 sequence (DNA): TGTGCCAGCAGCCCAAATAAGGGGGCTGGTACTGAAGCTTTCTTT. Its protein product is CASSPNKGAGTEAFF.

The rearrangement links TRBV2 to TRBJ2-7; no reliable D call. The CDR3 is made up of 12 amino acids. CDR1 is SNHLY and CDR2 is FYNNEI in the germline V gene. The V end was cut by 6 bases, the J end by 5 bases, with 11 bases between. The CDR3 bases are TGTGCCAGCAGAGCCCTATTGAACGAGCAGTACTTC. Translated, it gives CASRALLNEQYF.

V gene TRBV5-6 combines with J gene TRBJ2-7; D is possibly TRBD1 (6 bases). The germline gives CDR1 SGHDT, CDR2 YYEEEE. The CDR3 has 14 amino acids. Between the trimmed V and J ends, which lost 2 bases and 6 bases, there was a span of 15 bases. The CDR3 region has the DNA TGTGCCAGCAGCTTTGGGGCAGGGGAAGGCGAGCAGTACTTC. This encodes CASSFGAGEGEQYF.

The V call is TRBV12-3 or TRBV12-4, the J call TRBJ2-7; D may be TRBD2 (6 bases). This CDR3 contains 12 residues. V was clipped by 6 bases and J by 0 bases, with 6 bases between them. The chain's CDR3 is CASSGGSYEQYF. In nucleotides, the CDR3 is TGTGCCAGCAGCGGGGGCTCCTACGAGCAGTACTTC.

V is TRBV7-3 and J is TRBJ2-1, with 8 bases matching TRBD2. The germline V gene has CDR1 SGHTA and CDR2 FQGTGA. V trimming: 5 bases; J trimming: 4 bases; junction bases outside the gene matches: 16. The CDR3 contains 18 residues. CDR3 residues: CASSPSGGRTGFYNEQFF. The CDR3 DNA follows: TGTGCCAGCAGCCCCTCGGGCGGGAGGACGGGGTTTTACAATGAGCAGTTCTTC.

V usage is TRBV7-9 and J usage is TRBJ1-4; D is ambiguous. Looked up from germline, CDR1 is SEHNR and CDR2 is FQNEAQ (reference sequence). V lost 6 bases and J 8 bases, leaving 7 bases between the germline ends. The length of the CDR3 is 11 residues. CDR3 residues: CASREAEKLFF. The CDR3 region has the DNA TGTGCCAGCAGGGAGGCCGAAAAACTGTTTTTT. Combining the CDR3 with reference TRBV7-9 and TRBJ1-4 gives the whole variable domain DTGVSQNPRHKITKRGQNVTFRCDPISEHNRLYWYRQTLGQGPEFLTYFQNEAQLEKSRLLSDRFSAERPKGSFSTLEIQRTEQGDSAMYLCASREAEKLFFGSGTQLSVL.

The chain employs TRBV5-1 and TRBJ2-2; 8 positions agree with TRBD2. The CDR3 has 16 amino acids. In germline, CDR1 is SGHRS, CDR2 YFSETQ. The ends lost 5 bases at V and 2 bases at J; junction bases unmatched: 8. The CDR3 loop is CASRHQLADNTGELFF. CDR3 bases: TGCGCCAGCAGGCACCAACTAGCGGACAACACCGGGGAGCTGTTTTTT.

V is TRBV19 and J is TRBJ1-6; D gene ambiguous. V shed 3 bases and J shed 6 bases, with 9 bases lying between them. Per the germline V gene, CDR1 is LNHDA and CDR2 is SQIVND (reference sequence). CDR3 length equals 14 residues. This CDR3 is CASSINSFNSPLHF. In DNA form, the CDR3 reads TGTGCCAGTAGTATCAACTCTTTTAATTCACCCCTCCACTTT.

The rearrangement links TRBV5-4 to TRBJ2-2, with TRBD1 matching over 8 bases. Germline CDR1 and CDR2: SGHNT and YYREEE (reference sequence). The CDR3 has 15 residues. J was trimmed by 5 bases and V by 4 bases; bases with no gene match: 7. The DNA for the CDR3 is TGTGCCAGCAGCCCCGGACAGGGAATAACCGGGGAGCTGTTTTTT. Amino acids: CASSPGQGITGELFF.